The source of this TCR beta chain is a study of blood T cell repertoires in COVID-19. Study background: Sample material is recorded as cDNA or gDNA derived from T cells, B-cell-depleted T cells, or PBMCs.

Trimming removed 1 base from V and 7 bases from J; junction bases left unmatched: 12. Germline CDR1 is SEHNR and CDR2 is FQNEAQ (reference sequence). The CDR3 consists of 17 residues. Authors' methods: Reference gene primer amplification yielded estimated nucleated cell counts. Profiling relied on immunoSEQ multiplex PCR, and the TCRdb table lists in-frame clones only, not all of them. From that table come the V and J calls and clone size; the DNA was used to work out D and trimming. The sample has tens of thousands of clones, 83% seen once. The receptor comes from a woman of 80 years or more with active or convalescent COVID-19. Material for sequencing was peripheral blood. The J gene is TRBJ2-1, the V gene TRBV7-9; 8 bases are shared with TRBD2. CDR3 in DNA: TGTGCCAGCAGCTTAGTTCTTGCGCGGGAGGAATGGAATGAGCAGTTCTTC. Protein product: CASSLVLAREEWNEQFF.